This TCR beta chain was recovered during a study of PD-1 blockade in classical Hodgkin lymphoma. Whole-study results and caveats: At C4D1, TCR diversity had climbed significantly for CD4+ cells, though not for CD8+ cells.

A remark on this clone: Its target is not known.

With no exception, relapse followed autologous stem cell transplantation in all patients, and brentuximab vedotin exposure varied. Germline lookup yields CDR1 SGHAT and CDR2 FQDESV (reference sequence). V was clipped by 1 base and J by 2 bases, with 4 bases between them. The length of the CDR3 is 13 residues. Some clones are missing from TCRdb's copy, which holds only in-frame ones; the method was immunoSEQ multiplex PCR. Here the sample spans around 46,000 clones, around 82% being singletons. The specimen comprised peripheral blood mononuclear cells (PBMCs), sampled before the second cycle of nivolumab. The sequence derives from a human donor with classical Hodgkin lymphoma. V gene TRBV11-1 combines with J gene TRBJ2-3; D is undetermined. This chain's CDR3 is CASSLGPTDTQYF. As DNA, the CDR3 is TGTGCCAGCAGCTTAGGACCCACAGATACGCAGTATTTT.